These 21 T cell receptor beta chains came from one sample sequenced in a study of molecular identifiers for immune sequencing clone quantification (dated by TCRdb to the late 2010s). The library was generated by PCR. The data were produced on a NextSeq 500. Starting from the raw public reads, TCRdb applied fastp trimming at Q25, assembled clones with MiXCR and retained in-frame beta chains. Rows are unified per CDR3 protein, each entry keeping the most common DNA and genes. Counted in this sample were roughly 630,000 distinct CDR3 sequences; around 25% of them appeared once. The ten largest clones capture 0.78% of the sample. The sequenced material came from naive CD8+ T cells from blood, with Jurkat cell RNA spiked in. Reading the label with the study, this specimen's cell subset or site is: FACS-sorted CD8+CD4-CCR7+CD45RA+ naive T cells. These receptors were taken from a human donor in good health. Some libraries in this study had Jurkat cell RNA spiked in.

This clonotype was recorded at least ten times. The chain uses TRBV7-2 and TRBJ2-1, with 8 bases identical to TRBD2. Losses at the gene ends were 5 bases for V and 7 bases for J; bases not matched to a gene: 10. The CDR3 is made up of 15 amino acids. From germline, CDR1 is SGHTA and CDR2 FQGNSA. Here the CDR3 reads CASSQTPGLGNEQFF. The CDR3 nucleotides are TGTGCCAGCAGCCAAACACCGGGACTAGGTAATGAGCAGTTCTTC. Supplemented by reference TRBV7-2 and TRBJ2-1, the full variable domain reads GAGVSQSPSNKVTEKGKDVELRCDPISGHTALYWYRQSLGQGLEFLIYFQGNSAPDKSGLPSDRFSAERTGGSVSTLTIQRTQQEDSAVYLCASSQTPGLGNEQFFGPGTRLTVL.

This clonotype was observed at least ten times. The chain uses TRBV30 and TRBJ2-1, with D unresolved. CDR3 size: 13 residues. Germline CDR1 and CDR2: GTSNPN and SVGIG (reference sequence). Trimming stripped 2 bases from V and 4 bases from J, with 9 bases between. The DNA for the CDR3 is TGTGCCTGGAGTAACGGAATTTACAATGAGCAGTTCTTC. This codes for CAWSNGIYNEQFF. Looking up the rest from reference TRBV30 and TRBJ2-1 gives the full variable domain: SQTIHQWPATLVQPVGSPLSLECTVEGTSNPNLYWYRQAAGRGLQLLFYSVGIGQISSEVPQNLSASRPQDRQFILSSKKLLLSDSGFYLCAWSNGIYNEQFFGPGTRLTVL.

V gene TRBV11-3 combines with J gene TRBJ2-1, with 8 bases that match TRBD2. Germline-derived CDR1 and CDR2 are SGHNT and YENEEA. The CDR3 is 21 residues long. The V and J ends lost 4 bases and 4 bases, in that order; junction bases with no gene match: 24. In DNA form, the CDR3 reads TGTGCCAGCAGCTCACCCCACGCGGGAGGTTCGGAACCGCCTGCTTACAATGAGCAGTTCTTC. This gives the protein CASSSPHAGGSEPPAYNEQFF.

This clonotype occurred a few times. The chain links TRBV7-2 to TRBJ1-2; D uncertain. Germline-derived CDR1 and CDR2 are SGHTA and FQGNSA. There are 14 residues in the CDR3. Trimming pared 3 bases from V and 4 bases from J, leaving 12 bases between. CDR3 in DNA: TGTGCCAGCAGCTTCTGGGGATCCAGCTATGGCTACACCTTC. This encodes CASSFWGSSYGYTF.

The rearrangement uses TRBV6-5 and TRBJ2-7; D may match TRBD1 or TRBD2 (5 bases each). Germline CDR1 MNHEY, CDR2 SVGAGI. Trimming removed 5 bases at V and 7 bases at J, with 24 bases between. CDR3 length: 16 amino acids. CDR3 region: CASSTPRTKGVLEQYF. In DNA form, the CDR3 reads TGTGCCAGCAGTACTCCGAGGACAAAGGGAGTGTTGGAGCAGTACTTC.

Remarks on this clonotype: At one boundary the junction diverges from the germline segment, which might be a read error. This chain joins TRBV7-7 and TRBJ2-2; 9 bases are shared with TRBD1. Germline values: CDR1 SSHAT, CDR2 FNYEAQ (reference sequence). The CDR3 is 14 amino acids. This CDR3 is CASSHTGGYGELFF. The DNA for the CDR3 is TGTGCTAGCAGCCATACAGGGGGCTACGGGGAGCTGTTTTTT. Combining the CDR3 with reference TRBV7-7 and TRBJ2-2 gives the whole variable domain GAGVSQSPRYKVTKRGQDVTLRCDPISSHATLYWYQQALGQGPEFLTYFNYEAQPDKSGLPSDRFSAERPEGSISTLTIQRTEQRDSAMYRCASSHTGGYGELFFGEGSRLTVL.

The table lists this clonotype with a few counts. The chain carries TRBV6-1 and TRBJ2-3; D is possibly TRBD2 (5 bases). The CDR3 spans 14 residues. The V end was cut by 7 bases, the J end by 0 bases, with 11 bases between. Germline V gene sequence: CDR1 MNHNS, CDR2 SASEGT. The CDR3 bases are TGTGCCAGCATTCTCGGACTGAGCACAGATACGCAGTATTTT. Its translation is CASILGLSTDTQYF.

Regarding this clonotype: Just one base apart from a much larger clone, this may be a read error. V and J are TRBV9 and TRBJ2-3; 7 positions agree with TRBD2. V lost 0 bases, J lost 2 bases, and 3 bases stayed unmatched. The CDR3 loop spans 15 amino acids. Germline V gene lookup returns CDR1 SGDLS and CDR2 YYNGEE. The CDR3 DNA reads TGTGCCAGCAGCGTAGTTGCGGGAGCCACAGATACGCAGTATTTT. Translation: CASSVVAGATDTQYF.

A word on this clonotype: With a much larger clone just one base away, this may be a read error. The chain links TRBV9 to TRBJ2-4; maybe TRBD1 (5 bases). This CDR3 has 15 residues. Germline-derived CDR1 and CDR2 are SGDLS and YYNGEE. Trimming took 0 bases from V and 3 from J, leaving 10 bases between them. CDR3 in DNA: TGTGCCAGCAGCGTAGCAGGGTTAGTCAAAAACATTCAGTACTTC. It encodes CASSVAGLVKNIQYF.

On this clonotype itself: Being one base from a much bigger clone, this may be a read error. The chain uses TRBV6-5 and TRBJ2-2, with D hard to call. This CDR3 is built from 13 residues. Germline CDR1 reads MNHEY; CDR2 reads SVGAGI. The V and J ends lost 2 bases and 0 bases respectively, with 1 base between them. The CDR3 loop reads CASSYANTGELFF. In nucleotides, the CDR3 is TGTGCCAGCAGTTACGCGAACACCGGGGAGCTGTTTTTT.

This clonotype was recorded at least ten times. The V call is TRBV29-1, the J call TRBJ1-1; the D is unclear. V lost 4 bases and J 6 bases, leaving 6 bases between the germline ends. This CDR3 comprises 10 residues. Germline lookup yields CDR1 SQVTM and CDR2 ANQGSEA. For the CDR3, the DNA is TGCAGCGTTGGGCAACCTGAAGCTTTCTTT. It specifies CSVGQPEAFF.

This clonotype has just a few counts. V and J are TRBV20-1 and TRBJ2-7, with 8 bases identical to TRBD1. V lost 2 bases to trimming and J lost 3 bases; unmatched junction nucleotides: 9. Germline V gene lookup returns CDR1 DFQATT and CDR2 SNEGSKA (reference sequence). The CDR3 runs 15 residues. The CDR3 region is CSARPRGTGFYEQYF. The CDR3 DNA sequence: TGCAGTGCTAGACCTCGCGGGACAGGTTTCTACGAGCAGTACTTC.

This clonotype was seen only a few times. CDR3 bases: TGTGCCAGCAGTTTTGCCCCATTAGGGCAGGGGGCGGCCCCGAACACTGAAGCTTTCTTT. This encodes CASSFAPLGQGAAPNTEAFF. The chain combines TRBV27 with TRBJ1-1; 8 bases line up with TRBD1. From germline, CDR1 is MNHEY and CDR2 SMNVEV (reference sequence). V lost 3 bases to trimming and J lost 1 base; unmatched junction nucleotides: 19. The CDR3 contains 20 residues.

The genes are TRBV19 and TRBJ2-7, with 7 bases matching TRBD2. The ends lost 2 bases at V and 5 bases at J; junction bases unmatched: 3. Germline V gives CDR1 LNHDA, CDR2 SQIVND (reference sequence). This CDR3 has 13 amino acids. The CDR3 DNA follows: TGTGCCAGTAGTATACGGGAGGCGGACGAGCAGTACTTC. Protein sequence: CASSIREADEQYF.

The table lists this clonotype with a few counts. V usage is TRBV4-1 and J usage is TRBJ1-1, with D possibly matching TRBD1 (6 bases). Germline CDR1 is MGHRA and CDR2 is YSYEKL. Trimming took off 1 base at V and 7 bases at J, with 19 bases between the two ends. The CDR3 has 16 residues. In nucleotides, the CDR3 is TGCGCCAGCAGCCAAGTGGAGGGGGGGGTCGGGAATGAAGCTTTCTTT. It translates to CASSQVEGGVGNEAFF.

This clonotype has just a few counts. The chain uses TRBV29-1 and TRBJ1-2; D not resolved. Germline V gene lookup returns CDR1 SQVTM and CDR2 ANQGSEA. The CDR3 has 14 amino acids. Trimming took 3 bases from V and 4 from J, leaving 15 bases between them. The CDR3 DNA is TGCAGCGTTGATTGGGCAGTACAGACCTATGGCTACACCTTC. It encodes CSVDWAVQTYGYTF. Complete variable domain (other parts from reference TRBV29-1 and TRBJ1-2): SAVISQKPSRDICQRGTSLTIQCQVDSQVTMMFWYRQQPGQSLTLIATANQGSEATYESGFVIDKFPISRPNLTFSTLTVSNMSPEDSSIYLCSVDWAVQTYGYTFGSGTRLTVV.

Ten or more counts support this clonotype. The chain couples TRBV4-3 to TRBJ2-7, with D possibly matching TRBD2 (6 bases). V was cut by 0 bases and J by 4 bases, with 10 bases left in between. The CDR3 is made up of 14 amino acids. CDR1 LGHNA and CDR2 YSLEER come from the germline V gene. The DNA of the CDR3 is TGCGCCAGCAGCCAAGATCTTCGGGGGTACGAGCAGTACTTC. Residues: CASSQDLRGYEQYF.

This chain connects TRBV28 to TRBJ2-7, with D perhaps matching TRBD1 (6 bases). This CDR3 has 15 residues. Germline V gives CDR1 MDHEN, CDR2 SYDVKM. The V end lost 4 bases, the J end lost 3 bases, and 16 bases lay between the germline ends. Here the CDR3 DNA reads TGTGCCAGCAGTTCCACGGACAGCAGCTTCTACGAGCAGTACTTC. It encodes CASSSTDSSFYEQYF.

The rearrangement uses TRBV19 and TRBJ2-7, with D possibly TRBD2 on 6 matching bases. CDR1 and CDR2 (germline): LNHDA, SQIVND (reference sequence). This CDR3 has 14 amino acids. Trimming left V 5 bases short and J 2 bases short, with 13 bases between. The CDR3 loop reads CASSWRDGTYEQYF. The CDR3 region has the DNA TGTGCCAGTAGTTGGAGGGACGGGACCTACGAGCAGTACTTC.

In nucleotides, the CDR3 is TGTGCCAGCAGCTTAATCCAGGATCCGTTCTTC. Translated, it gives CASSLIQDPFF. The chain carries TRBV7-9 and TRBJ2-1, with unresolved D. CDR1 and CDR2 from the germline V gene are SEHNR and FQNEAQ (reference sequence). V lost 2 bases and J lost 15, with 11 bases in between. The CDR3 is made up of 11 amino acids.

The CDR3 DNA sequence: TGTGCCAGCAGCAAAGCTGACAGATCGAACACTGAAGCTTTCTTT. Encoded protein: CASSKADRSNTEAFF. The rearrangement links TRBV21-1 to TRBJ1-1; the table assigns TRBD1, which was not confirmed against the DNA. TRBV21-1 is tagged as a pseudogene. The CDR3 is 15 residues long.